The TCR beta chain described here comes from a study of shared clonotypes between healthy human individuals. Across the whole study: The plates for each donor numbered three CD4 naive, three CD4 memory, two CD8 naive and one CD8 memory.

Regarding the study as a whole: Naive subsets generally exceeded memory subsets in estimated richness.

As for this clone: The antigen remains unidentified.

TCRdb keeps only in-frame clones here, not all; method: immunoSEQ multiplex PCR. The sample records about 2.4 million clones, 80% to 95% being singletons. This sequence was found in a man younger than 35 in good health. Some clones in this sample may be carry-over from other donors' samples. Input material: naive CD4+ T cells from PBMCs. The subset was: CD45RA+ positively selected.

The CDR3 region has the DNA TGTGCCAGCAGTTTAGGTCAGCCCGGCACAGATACGCAGTATTTT. Translated, it gives CASSLGQPGTDTQYF. This chain joins TRBV28 and TRBJ2-3; no firm D call. The CDR3 loop spans 15 amino acids. V lost 2 bases to trimming and J lost 1 base, with 10 bases between them. CDR1 and CDR2 (germline): MDHEN, SYDVKM.